A single sample gave rise to the 16 T cell receptor beta chains below, sequenced in a study of blood T cells in healthy people across ages. Using a J-beta primer mix together with a sample-barcoded 5' primer, a second PCR was run for roughly 6 to 11 cycles. TCRdb re-called the 5' RACE reads through MiXCR, storing one row per CDR3 protein. The table includes approximately 800,000 distinct CDR3 sequences, just under 25% detected once. These data were likewise used in another study, on T cells of mothers and their children.

Sequencing was performed on blood. These TCRs come from a boy aged 5-17 years in good health.

This chain connects TRBV28 to TRBJ1-1; D is perhaps TRBD1 (6 bases). Trimming took off 5 bases at V and 2 bases at J, with 12 bases between the two ends. Per germline, CDR1 MDHEN and CDR2 SYDVKM. There are 14 residues in the CDR3. The CDR3 region is CASSRAGDNTEAFF. The DNA of the CDR3 is TGTGCCAGCAGTCGGGCAGGGGACAACACTGAAGCTTTCTTT. Supplemented by reference TRBV28 and TRBJ1-1, the full variable domain reads DVKVTQSSRYLVKRTGEKVFLECVQDMDHENMFWYRQDPGLGLRLIYFSYDVKMKEKGDIPEGYSVSREKKERFSLILESASTNQTSMYLCASSRAGDNTEAFFGQGTRLTVV.

This sequence joins TRBV27 and TRBJ2-1; D not certain. V was clipped by 1 base and J by 10 bases, with 14 bases between them. This CDR3 is built from 14 residues. Germline values: CDR1 MNHEY, CDR2 SMNVEV (reference sequence). The CDR3 DNA follows: TGTGCCAGCAGTTTATATTCCCGGACCAAGGAGCAGTTCTTC. It translates to CASSLYSRTKEQFF.

The sample holds a few counts of this clonotype. The V and J genes are TRBV18 and TRBJ2-5; D is uncertain. Germline V gene lookup returns CDR1 KGHSH and CDR2 LQKENI. Trimming stripped 4 bases from V and 3 bases from J, with 15 bases between. The length of the CDR3 is 15 residues. The CDR3 sequence: CASSLQTSPEETQYF. CDR3 coding DNA: TGTGCCAGCTCACTCCAGACCTCTCCCGAAGAGACCCAGTACTTC.

The rearrangement uses TRBV5-1 and TRBJ2-1; D not resolved. CDR1 is SGHRS, CDR2 YFSETQ, per germline. Trimming took 0 bases from V and 1 from J, leaving 8 bases between them. CDR3 length: 15 amino acids. The CDR3 region is CASSLDGPSYNEQFF. DNA for the CDR3: TGCGCCAGCAGCTTGGACGGCCCGTCCTACAATGAGCAGTTCTTC.

The DNA for the CDR3 is TGTGCCAGCACCTTGGACTATATCGGGGAGCTGTTTTTT. The encoded protein is CASTLDYIGELFF. The gene calls are TRBV6-1 and TRBJ2-2; a possible D gene is TRBD2 (6 bases). The ends were cut back, 7 bases at V and 7 bases at J, with 13 bases in the middle. Germline values: CDR1 MNHNS, CDR2 SASEGT. The CDR3 totals 13 residues.

The chain links TRBV6-1 to TRBJ2-7; TRBD1 or TRBD2 may be the D gene (5 bases each). The V and J ends lost 2 bases and 2 bases respectively, with 10 bases between them. The germline V gene encodes CDR1 MNHNS and CDR2 SASEGT. CDR3 size: 14 residues. The CDR3 DNA follows: TGTGCCAGCAGTGAACGCAGGGACGCCTACGAGCAGTACTTC. Translating gives CASSERRDAYEQYF.

The V call is TRBV28, the J call TRBJ2-7; D unresolved. The CDR3 has 13 residues. The germline V gene has CDR1 MDHEN and CDR2 SYDVKM. The V and J ends lost 2 bases and 8 bases respectively, with 13 bases between them. The CDR3 DNA reads as TGTGCCAGCAGTTTAAAAGGCTCGCATAAGCAGTACTTC. Translated: CASSLKGSHKQYF.

This clonotype showed up just once. This chain links TRBV19 with TRBJ2-4; D gene ambiguous. This CDR3 spans 13 amino acids. Per germline, CDR1 LNHDA and CDR2 SQIVND (reference sequence). Trimming pared 3 bases from V and 4 bases from J, leaving 7 bases between. The CDR3: CASSMVGKNIQYF. In DNA form, the CDR3 reads TGTGCCAGTAGTATGGTGGGGAAAAACATTCAGTACTTC.

This rearrangement joins TRBV12-3 or TRBV12-4 to TRBJ1-2, with 7 bases that match TRBD1. The V segment lost 0 bases and the J segment 4 bases; nucleotides outside the gene matches: 5. This CDR3 is built from 15 residues. CDR3 sequence reads: CASSLAGGVSYGYTF. In DNA, the CDR3 is TGTGCCAGCAGTTTAGCAGGGGGCGTAAGCTATGGCTACACCTTC.

The table lists this clonotype with a few counts. This rearrangement joins TRBV20-1 to TRBJ2-5; D might be TRBD1 or TRBD2, each matching 5 bases. Germline loops: CDR1 DFQATT, CDR2 SNEGSKA (reference sequence). This CDR3 comprises 14 residues. V was trimmed by 1 base and J by 1 base, leaving 10 bases between them. The CDR3 sequence is CSARVPGLQETQYF. In nucleotides, the CDR3 is TGCAGTGCTAGAGTCCCGGGGCTCCAAGAGACCCAGTACTTC.

This clonotype came up a few times. The rearrangement links TRBV20-1 to TRBJ2-3; D is ambiguous. The CDR3 has 13 residues. V shed 5 bases and J shed 3 bases, with 12 bases lying between them. Germline V lookup: CDR1 DFQATT, CDR2 SNEGSKA (reference sequence). The CDR3 bases are TGCAGTGCTCCCTTTGAGGCAACAGATACGCAGTATTTT. As protein: CSAPFEATDTQYF.

This clonotype was seen only a few times. The V call is TRBV3-1, the J call TRBJ1-3; no clear D. Germline V gene data show CDR1 as LGHDT and CDR2 as YNNKEL (reference sequence). This CDR3 has 13 amino acids. V was cut by 3 bases and J by 5 bases, with 8 bases left in between. The CDR3 loop reads CASSQEQRNTIYF. The CDR3 bases are TGTGCCAGCAGCCAGGAACAACGAAACACCATATATTTT.

This chain connects TRBV25-1 to TRBJ2-7; D remains ambiguous. Trimming took 5 bases from V and 0 from J, leaving 17 bases between them. The CDR3 spans 16 residues. The germline CDR1 and CDR2 sequences are MGHDK and SYGVNS. In DNA form, the CDR3 reads TGTGCCAGCAGTCAGAACAGCTACTACAGCTCCTACGAGCAGTACTTC. Its translation is CASSQNSYYSSYEQYF.

This clonotype appeared a few times. The chain is built from TRBV28 and TRBJ2-6; TRBD2 aligns across 10 bases. The CDR3 runs 19 residues. J lost 3 bases, V lost 3 bases, and 11 bases had no gene match. CDR1 is MDHEN, CDR2 SYDVKM, per germline. The CDR3 reads CASSFPGTSAADGANVLTF. In nucleotides, the CDR3 is TGTGCCAGCAGTTTTCCCGGGACTAGCGCCGCCGATGGGGCCAACGTCCTGACTTTC.

In its sample, this clonotype was seen a few times. CDR3 sequence: CASSLDRGTQFF. For the CDR3, the DNA is TGTGCCAGCAGTTTAGACAGGGGAACACAGTTCTTC. The chain recombines TRBV28 with TRBJ2-5; the match to TRBD1 covers 8 bases. The tail of the sequence fits TRBJ2-1 better, so the J call may be wrong. CDR1 and CDR2 from the germline V gene are MDHEN and SYDVKM. The CDR3 runs 12 residues.

In DNA, the CDR3 is TGTGCCAGCACCTTGACCGGTCGAGGGGGGCCCCAGCATTTT. It specifies CASTLTGRGGPQHF. The chain links TRBV28 to TRBJ1-5; possible D gene TRBD1, 6 bases. V gave up 7 bases and J gave up 9 bases, with 19 bases separating them. Germline V gives CDR1 MDHEN, CDR2 SYDVKM. This CDR3 comprises 14 residues.